This TCR beta chain was observed in a study of T cell responses to AZD1222 COVID-19 vaccine (dated by TCRdb to about 2021). Context from the whole study: A total of just over 230 trial participants underwent TCR sequencing, of whom 200 to 220 received two doses of AZD1222 and about 25 received two doses of the MenACWY control vaccine. Trial participants were enrolled by age into subgroups of 18-55, 56-69 and 70-plus years, and around 140, 26 and 57 TCR-sequenced participants, respectively, were included in these subgroups. The study at large found these results: Conclusions about previously exposed vaccinees are limited, since just 6 or 7 AZD1222 recipients were seropositive for SARS-CoV-2 at baseline. Spike-specific TCR breadth and depth rose significantly after two AZD1222 doses compared with day 0 and with MenACWY recipients. The vaccine-associated CD4 TCRs covered the entire spike protein, and the dominant responses fell in regions 160-218 and 743-854. Participants were mostly white British and included more females than males, and it was suggested by the authors that clonal diversity may have been underestimated. Reportedly, almost half of the unique spike-specific TCRs recognized epitopes lying outside the regions that are mutated in the B.1.351 and B.1.1.7 variants. No day 14 peak-response samples were available, so repertoires were characterized only after the peak T cell response. In the small 56-69-year group, the increase in depth fell short of significance, most likely because of low power.

In regard to this clone: The antigen it recognizes is unknown. There are no base qualities to consult, and no much larger clone falls within one base.

The CDR3 regions of human TCRbeta chains were subjected to immunosequencing. The study's processing was this. Repertoire TCRs were checked for matches against a reference library of SARS-CoV-2-specific TCRs that had been generated using the MIRA antigen-specificity platform. Breadth was defined as the fraction of unique TCRs that were SARS-CoV-2-associated. Depth was defined as the fraction of total T cells that were SARS-CoV-2-associated. Using the MIRA data, each spike-specific TCR was mapped to the spike region that the TCR reacts to and placed in a CD4 or CD8 class. Log10-transformed breadth and depth values were compared by one-way ANOVA with Sidak's multiple comparisons tests. As stored in TCRdb, this immuneACCESS dataset retains in-frame rearrangements with V and J assigned. A fraction of the clones does not appear; measured against another copy, unresolved V genes explain less than half of the discrepancy, and the remainder lacks a known reason. That table is the source of V, J and clone size, and D and trimming were worked out from the DNA. This sample comprises about 100,000 clones, about 90% of them detected only once. 10% of the sample is in the top ten clones.

This sample's time point label indicates: about 28 days (+/-7) after the second vaccine dose. Because spike-specific TCR depth and breadth did not differ between the two schedules, AZD1222 recipients who got a second dose at roughly 4 weeks were pooled with those who got a second dose at roughly 12 weeks. Samples from vaccinated people were obtained from the UK trials COV001 and COV002, which included a single-blind randomized controlled phase 2/3 trial of AZD1222 (ChAdOx1 nCoV-19) in healthy adults. Trial participant PBMC samples were collected at day 0 and day 28 after the second dose for TCRbeta chain sequencing. This clonotype was obtained from an adult who received the AZD1222 COVID-19 vaccine. The material sequenced was peripheral blood, taken 28 days after the second AZD1222 dose.

For the CDR3, the sequence is CASSHALNNEQFF. The nucleotide sequence is given as TGTGCCAGCAGCCATGCTCTAAACAATGAGCAGTTCTTC. This receptor chain uses TRBV14 and TRBJ2-1; no D gene can be assigned with confidence. The germline V gene yields SGHDN for CDR1 and FVKESK for CDR2. Cut back by 3 bases and 5 bases, the V and J ends lie 8 bases apart. From cysteine to phenylalanine, the CDR3 is 13 amino acids long. Only CDR3 DNA is held: 39 bases, read in frame from base 1.